This T cell receptor (beta chain) was identified during a study of shared clonotypes between healthy human individuals. On the study more broadly: Donors had three CD4 naive, three CD4 memory, two CD8 naive and one CD8 memory plate apiece.

General observations from the study: Larger estimated richness was generally recorded for naive subsets relative to memory subsets. Genetic and exposure-history diversity was limited by the few donors. Against clonotypes common to all four donors, non-shared ones had lower generation probabilities.

CDR1 MNHEY and CDR2 SVGAGI come from the germline V gene. The CDR3 sequence is 15 residues long. V lost 0 bases to trimming and J lost 1 base, with 9 bases between them. The assay was immunoSEQ multiplex PCR, and TCRdb's table has in-frame clones only and misses some. The sample has roughly 2.5 million clones, roughly nine tenths seen once; the top ten hold over 0.12%. A word on this clone: Its cognate antigen is unknown.

The V call is TRBV6-5, the J call TRBJ1-1; no clear D. The receptor's source is a man aged 18-30 years in good health. Sample: naive CD4+ T cells sorted from blood. Subset here: CD45RA+ positively selected. DNA for the CDR3: TGTGCCAGCAGTTACTCGGTACACGCGAACACTGAAGCTTTCTTT. This encodes CASSYSVHANTEAFF.